This TCR beta chain was captured in a study of blood T cell repertoires in COVID-19. Study-wide context: Samples taken during acute and convalescent COVID-19 were collected in the United States, Italy and Spain.

Grouping used clinical history reported by participants in a survey and questionnaire. CDR1 and CDR2 (germline): MDHEN, SYDVKM. The CDR3 covers 13 residues. Trimming pared 2 bases from V and 0 bases from J, leaving 5 bases between. The data were produced by immunoSEQ multiplex PCR, yet TCRdb's version contains in-frame clones alone and is incomplete. The sample shows about 190,000 clones, 84% of them seen only once. This clone was picked up one time. This receptor was obtained from a woman aged 30 to 39 who had recovered from COVID-19. The sample consisted of PBMCs or T cells enriched from blood (not recorded which). The chain has TRBV28 and TRBJ2-7; D uncertain. CDR3 sequence: CASSLTVSYEQYF. The CDR3 bases are TGTGCCAGCAGTTTAACAGTCTCCTACGAGCAGTACTTC. Full variable domain (rest looked up from reference TRBV28 and TRBJ2-7): DVKVTQSSRYLVKRTGEKVFLECVQDMDHENMFWYRQDPGLGLRLIYFSYDVKMKEKGDIPEGYSVSREKKERFSLILESASTNQTSMYLCASSLTVSYEQYFGPGTRLTVT.